This T cell receptor (delta chain) was captured in a study of human gamma delta and Vdelta1 T cells. Comments on this clone: Its antigen is still unknown.

The V end was cut by 4 bases, the J end by 2 bases, with 53 bases between. CDR1 and CDR2 from the germline V gene are TSWWSYY and QGS. The length of the CDR3 is 28 residues. TCRdb re-called the PCR reads using CATT. The sample lists some 14,000 delta-chain clones; roughly 50% were seen once. Specimen: Vdelta1 gamma-delta T cells from blood grown in culture (DOT cells). J is TRDJ1 and V is TRDV1, with a tentative D call TRDD2 (6 bases). The receptor was isolated from a human donor in good health. The CDR3 bases are TGTGCTCTTGGGGCTCGGCCTTCCCACTCTCACTGGCCAGAGAGACGGATGGGAGTCGGCCGGAATACCGATAAACTCATCTTT. Translation: CALGARPSHSHWPERRMGVGRNTDKLIF.